This T cell receptor beta chain was sequenced for a study of shared clonotypes between healthy human individuals. Study at large: In total, the donors were a couple of women and a few men aged 18 to 49. The study, taken as a whole, reports: Non-shared clonotypes showed lower generation probabilities than clonotypes common to all four donors.

Between the trimmed V and J ends, which lost 2 bases and 7 bases, there was a span of 32 bases. In germline, CDR1 is LGHNA, CDR2 YSLEER. This CDR3 comprises 21 residues. In the case of this clone: What it binds is unknown.

Per the original methods: ImmunoSEQ gave junction-only sequences without quality scores, so filtering differed. Profiled with immunoSEQ multiplex PCR; TCRdb holds only in-frame clones, not every one. The V and J calls and clone size are taken from that table; D and trimming were inferred from the DNA. The table includes roughly 700,000 clones, 90% detected once. The rearrangement joins TRBV4-3 to TRBJ2-2; D is perhaps TRBD1 or TRBD2 (5 bases each). Sequencing was done on a sample of memory CD8+ T cells from PBMCs. Described subset: CD45RO+ cells pooled with CCR7-negative TemRA cells. This TCR was recovered from a man between 18 and 35 years old in good health. Some clones in this sample may be carry-over from other donors' samples. CDR3 region: CASSQTSWGKASGWPGGELFF. DNA of the CDR3: TGCGCCAGCAGCCAAACCTCCTGGGGGAAAGCGAGTGGCTGGCCGGGCGGGGAGCTGTTTTTT.